Listed below are T cell receptor beta chains from one sample, sequenced in a study of shared clonotypes between healthy human individuals. The method was immunoSEQ multiplex PCR; TCRdb's version includes in-frame clones alone and lacks a portion of them. The sample lists around 510,000 clones; around 77% were seen once. The sequenced material came from PBMCs. These receptor sequences come from a woman aged 40 to 55 in good health. Some clones in this sample may be carry-over from other donors' samples. Both conserved end residues are part of each CDR3. The D gene is left open where the match is weak. Clone size is shown for a subset of rows, as once, few, many or a class of expanded clone.

D gene	J gene	V gene	clone size	CDR3 protein	CDR3 DNA
TRBD2	TRBJ2-7	TRBV7-3	NA	CASSLLAGGLYEQYF	TGTGCCAGCAGCTTACTAGCGGGAGGGCTCTACGAGCAGTACTTC
TRBD1	TRBJ2-7	TRBV29-1	NA	CSAMDRASYEQYF	TGCAGCGCGATGGACAGGGCTTCCTACGAGCAGTACTTC
TRBD2	TRBJ2-5	TRBV5-4	NA	CASSPGTSAKETQYF	TGTGCCAGCAGCCCGGGAACTAGCGCAAAAGAGACCCAGTACTTC
NA	TRBJ1-4	TRBV7-8	once	CASSLFRGDKSEKLFF	TGTGCCAGCAGCTTATTTCGAGGGGACAAGAGTGAAAAACTGTTTTTT
NA	TRBJ2-6	TRBV11-2	few	CASSFIPGTSPGANVLTF	TGTGCCAGCAGCTTTATTCCTGGGACGTCCCCTGGGGCCAACGTCCTGACTTTC
TRBD2	TRBJ2-2	TRBV5-1	NA	CASSPLAGGPGELFF	TGCGCCAGCAGTCCCCTAGCGGGAGGGCCCGGGGAGCTGTTTTTT
NA	TRBJ2-2	TRBV5-1	NA	CASSLAPSPTGELFF	TGCGCCAGCAGCTTGGCCCCGTCCCCCACCGGGGAGCTGTTTTTT
NA	TRBJ1-4	TRBV5-6	few	CASSLPGPNEKLFF	TGTGCCAGCAGCTTGCCAGGACCTAATGAAAAACTGTTTTTT
TRBD2	TRBJ2-5	TRBV7-2	NA	CASSLAPGGETQYF	TGTGCCAGCAGCTTAGCGCCGGGAGGAGAGACCCAGTACTTC
NA	TRBJ1-3	TRBV7-2	NA	CASSNRVVSGNTIYF	TGTGCCAGCAGCAATAGGGTCGTCTCTGGAAACACCATATATTTT
TRBD2	TRBJ2-7	TRBV10-2	NA	CASRGLAASYEQYF	TGCGCCAGCAGGGGACTAGCGGCTTCCTACGAGCAGTACTTC
NA	TRBJ2-3	TRBV27	NA	CASSFTRRLRDTQYF	TGTGCCAGCAGTTTTACTAGGAGGTTACGAGATACGCAGTATTTT
NA	TRBJ1-1	TRBV7-9	NA	CASRTPGLLNTEAFF	TGTGCCAGCAGGACCCCGGGACTGTTGAACACTGAAGCTTTCTTT
TRBD1	TRBJ1-5	TRBV2	many	CASSEAGQGDQPQHF	TGTGCCAGCAGTGAAGCCGGACAGGGCGATCAGCCCCAGCATTTT
NA	TRBJ1-2	TRBV28	many	CASSPALYGYTF	TGTGCCAGCAGTCCCGCCCTCTATGGCTACACCTTC
TRBD1	TRBJ2-2	TRBV4-1	NA	CASKWDRANTGELFF	TGCGCCAGCAAGTGGGACAGGGCGAACACCGGGGAGCTGTTTTTT
TRBD2	TRBJ2-5	TRBV19	once	CASSPWREAEGIETQYF	TGTGCCAGTAGTCCGTGGCGGGAGGCGGAAGGTATAGAGACCCAGTACTTC
NA	TRBJ2-1	TRBV2	NA	CASTTVGGIYNELFF	TGTGCCAGCACGACGGTCGGCGGGATCTACAATGAGCTGTTCTTC
TRBD1	TRBJ1-4	TRBV6-5	NA	CASSAAGTGDEKLFF	TGTGCCAGCAGTGCTGCCGGGACAGGGGATGAAAAACTGTTTTTT
NA	TRBJ2-7	TRBV19	NA	CASSTGVGYEQYF	TGTGCCAGTAGTACAGGGGTTGGTTACGAGCAGTACTTC
TRBD1	TRBJ2-2	TRBV19	NA	CATRGGPGELFF	TGTGCCACAAGAGGGGGCCCCGGGGAGCTGTTTTTT
NA	TRBJ2-2	TRBV9	few	CASSVAGADVTGELFF	TGTGCCAGCAGCGTAGCTGGTGCAGATGTCACCGGGGAGCTGTTTTTT
NA	TRBJ1-2	TRBV29-1	NA	CSVTVTTYGYAF	TGCAGCGTGACCGTGACAACTTATGGCTACGCCTTC
TRBD1	TRBJ2-1	TRBV28	NA	CASSSRTGLVNEQFF	TGTGCCAGCAGTTCTAGGACAGGGCTGGTCAATGAGCAGTTCTTC
TRBD2	TRBJ2-5	TRBV5-4	NA	CASSLSGSQQETQYF	TGTGCCAGCAGCCTCAGCGGGAGTCAACAAGAGACCCAGTACTTC
TRBD1	TRBJ2-2	TRBV28	NA	CASIDRGNTGELFF	TGTGCCAGTATTGACAGGGGTAACACCGGGGAGCTGTTTTTT
NA	TRBJ1-3	TRBV19	NA	CASMDRSGNTIYF	TGTGCCAGTATGGACAGATCCGGAAACACCATATATTTT
NA	TRBJ2-2	TRBV7-6	NA	CASSFTGTSSGELFF	TGTGCCAGCAGCTTCACCGGGACATCCTCCGGGGAGCTGTTTTTT
NA	TRBJ1-3	TRBV9	few	CASSAQVSGNTIYF	TGTGCCAGCAGCGCACAGGTCTCTGGAAACACCATATATTTT
NA	TRBJ1-4	TRBV5-4	NA	CASSGQGANEKLFF	TGTGCCAGCAGCGGGCAGGGAGCTAATGAAAAACTGTTTTTT
NA	TRBJ2-2	TRBV9	NA	CASSVAFGAGELFF	TGTGCCAGCAGCGTAGCTTTTGGGGCCGGGGAGCTGTTTTTT
TRBD1	TRBJ1-1	TRBV30	NA	CAGDRGRTEAFF	TGTGCCGGCGACAGGGGGCGGACTGAAGCTTTCTTT
TRBD2	TRBJ2-7	TRBV6-1	NA	CASIGTSGYEQYF	TGTGCCAGCATAGGGACTAGCGGCTACGAGCAGTACTTC
NA	TRBJ1-5	TRBV7-2	NA	CASSLDPTQGNNQPQHF	TGTGCCAGCAGCTTAGACCCCACCCAGGGCAACAATCAGCCCCAGCATTTT
NA	TRBJ1-5	TRBV5-1	NA	CASSLDGLNQPQHF	TGCGCCAGCAGCTTGGACGGGCTCAATCAGCCCCAGCATTTT
NA	TRBJ2-3	TRBV7-6	NA	CASSLDPESTDTQYF	TGTGCCAGCAGCTTAGATCCGGAGAGCACAGATACGCAGTATTTT
NA	TRBJ2-5	TRBV6-1	many	CASSELQGSQETQYF	TGTGCCAGCAGTGAGCTACAGGGAAGCCAAGAGACCCAGTACTTC
NA	TRBJ1-5	TRBV10-3	NA	CAISGSLDQPQHF	TGTGCCATCAGTGGTAGTTTGGATCAGCCCCAGCATTTT
NA	TRBJ1-2	TRBV6-5	NA	CASRLGADITGYTF	TGTGCCAGCAGGCTCGGGGCGGATATTACTGGCTACACCTTC
TRBD2	TRBJ2-5	TRBV18	NA	CASSESGRSGETQYF	TGTGCCAGCTCAGAAAGCGGGAGGTCAGGAGAGACCCAGTACTTC
NA	TRBJ1-2	TRBV28	NA	CASSLAQDYGYTF	TGTGCCAGCAGTTTAGCGCAGGACTATGGCTACACCTTC
NA	TRBJ2-7	TRBV7-9	few	CASSLAQGGTYEQYF	TGTGCCAGCAGCTTAGCGCAGGGAGGCACCTACGAGCAGTACTTC
NA	TRBJ2-7	TRBV7-6	NA	CASSLSGPYEQYF	TGTGCCAGCAGCTTATCCGGGCCCTACGAGCAGTACTTC
NA	TRBJ2-7	TRBV6-6	NA	CASSPDRYEQYF	TGTGCCAGCAGCCCCGACCGATACGAGCAGTACTTC
NA	TRBJ2-7	TRBV11-2	NA	CASSLTSHHYGSIIHEQYF	TGTGCCAGCAGCTTGACCTCCCACCACTACGGGAGCATCATCCACGAGCAGTACTTC
TRBD2	TRBJ2-3	TRBV11-2	NA	CASSGMRGSGRLADTQYF	TGTGCCAGCAGCGGGATGAGGGGTAGCGGGAGGTTAGCAGATACGCAGTATTTT
TRBD1	TRBJ2-7	TRBV6-1	NA	CASIRTGGVLYEQYF	TGTGCCAGCATAAGAACAGGGGGCGTCTTGTACGAGCAGTACTTC
NA	TRBJ1-5	TRBV28	NA	CASSDDGNQPQHF	TGTGCCAGCAGTGATGACGGGAATCAGCCCCAGCATTTT
NA	TRBJ2-7	TRBV12-5	once	CASGLVPDTTYEQYF	TGTGCTAGTGGTTTGGTCCCGGACACCACCTACGAGCAGTACTTC
TRBD2	TRBJ2-1	TRBV19	NA	CASSTGLAGYVIF	TGTGCCAGTAGTACCGGACTAGCGGGATACGTGATCTTC
TRBD2	TRBJ2-1	TRBV7-3	NA	CASSSRTSLLRNEQFF	TGTGCCAGCAGCTCCCGGACTAGCCTACTTAGGAATGAGCAGTTCTTC
NA	TRBJ2-1	TRBV4-1	NA	CASSRKLGPNEQFF	TGCGCCAGCAGCCGAAAACTAGGCCCCAATGAGCAGTTCTTC
TRBD1	TRBJ2-2	TRBV5-4	NA	CASSGGQHKINTGELFF	TGTGCCAGCAGCGGGGGACAGCATAAAATCAACACCGGGGAGCTGTTTTTT
NA	TRBJ1-1	TRBV5-1	NA	CASSLSMGTEAFF	TGCGCCAGCAGCTTGAGTATGGGCACTGAAGCTTTCTTT
NA	TRBJ2-1	TRBV7-9	NA	CASSVGVSYNEQFF	TGTGCCAGCAGTGTAGGGGTCTCCTACAATGAGCAGTTCTTC